The rows below give T cell receptor beta chains drawn from one sample of a study of OX40 agonist ivuxolimab in advanced cancers. The method was immunoSEQ multiplex PCR; TCRdb's version includes in-frame clones alone and lacks a portion of them. This table holds around 65,000 clones, roughly 90% found once. The sample in question was CD4+ or CD8+ T cells sorted from blood, obtained in a trial of the OX40 agonist ivuxolimab. Receptor source: an adult with an advanced solid tumor such as melanoma, head and neck, liver or kidney cancer. Each CDR3 is given with its conserved first and last residue. D genes are given only for firm matches. A row's size may be missing; if present it is once, few, many or a size class.

clone size,J gene,V gene,D gene,CDR3 length,CDR3 DNA,CDR3 protein
.,TRBJ1-2,TRBV30,.,13,TGTGCCTGGACCCCGGCAGGAACCTATGGCTACACCTTC,CAWTPAGTYGYTF
.,TRBJ2-3,TRBV27,.,14,TGTGCCAGCAGCACAGGGGACTGGCCTCATACGCAGTATTTT,CASSTGDWPHTQYF
.,TRBJ2-1,TRBV18,.,18,TGTGCCAGCTCACCAAAACGCCAAGTGACGAGCTCCTACAATGAGCAGTTCTTC,CASSPKRQVTSSYNEQFF
.,TRBJ1-5,TRBV6-1,.,14,TGTGCCAGCAGTGCGTCAGGGAGGCATCAGCCCCAGCATTTT,CASSASGRHQPQHF
.,TRBJ1-1,TRBV6-6,TRBD1,15,TGTGCCAGCACAGGGGGGGGGTCAATGAACACTGAAGCTTTCTTT,CASTGGGSMNTEAFF
.,TRBJ1-2,TRBV27,.,14,TGTGCCAGCAGTTCGTCTTCGGGGAACTATGGCTACACCTTC,CASSSSSGNYGYTF
.,TRBJ2-7,TRBV29-1,TRBD2,14,TGCAGCGTTGTGGTCGAGCGGGGTTGGAACGAGCAGTACTTC,CSVVVERGWNEQYF
.,TRBJ2-6,TRBV7-8,TRBD1,15,TGTGCCAGCAGCGCCGACAGGGCTGGGGCCAACGTCCTGACTTTC,CASSADRAGANVLTF
.,TRBJ2-1,TRBV5-1,TRBD2,16,TGCGCCAGCAGCCCGGGCCCTAGCGGGGAATACAATGAGCAGTTCTTC,CASSPGPSGEYNEQFF
once,TRBJ2-7,TRBV2,.,14,TGTGCCAGCGCTGCAGACAGTACGTCCTACGAGCAGTACTTC,CASAADSTSYEQYF
.,TRBJ1-1,TRBV2,TRBD1,14,TGTGCCATCCCCAGACAGGGCGTGGGCACTGAAGCTTTCTTT,CAIPRQGVGTEAFF
.,TRBJ1-1,TRBV7-9,TRBD1,14,TGTGCCAGCAGCGAACAGGGGGAGGGCACTGAAGCTTTCTTT,CASSEQGEGTEAFF
.,TRBJ2-5,TRBV25-1,.,13,TGTGCCAGCAGTGTTGTAGGGCGAGAGACCCAGTACTTC,CASSVVGRETQYF
.,TRBJ1-2,TRBV6-5,.,14,TGTGCCAGCAGTTACTCAGGCCAGCACTATGGCTACACCTTC,CASSYSGQHYGYTF
.,TRBJ2-6,TRBV18,.,16,TGTGCCAGCTCATCCGAGACAACCTCTGGGGCCAACGTCCTGACTTTC,CASSSETTSGANVLTF
.,TRBJ2-5,TRBV30,TRBD1,12,TGTGCCTTGACAGGGGGAGAAGAGACCCAGTACTTC,CALTGGEETQYF
.,TRBJ2-7,TRBV7-9,.,12,TGTGCCAGCAGCTTAACAGGGAGCGAGCAGTACTTC,CASSLTGSEQYF
.,TRBJ2-1,TRBV18,TRBD2,15,TGTGCCAGCTCACCCGGTAGCGGGAGGATAAATGAGCAGTTCTTC,CASSPGSGRINEQFF
.,TRBJ2-7,TRBV5-4,.,13,TGTGCCAGCAGCCTCCCCGGGGACCACGAGCAGTACTTC,CASSLPGDHEQYF
.,TRBJ1-2,TRBV18,.,15,TGTGCCAGCTCACCAAATGTACGGCTTAACTATGGCTACACCTTC,CASSPNVRLNYGYTF
.,TRBJ1-2,TRBV20-1,.,10,TGCAGTGCTAGCGTGGGTGGCTACACCTTC,CSASVGGYTF
.,TRBJ2-5,TRBV9,.,15,TGTGCCAGCAGCGTAGGCGGGGTAGGTCAAGAGACCCAGTACTTC,CASSVGGVGQETQYF
.,TRBJ1-3,TRBV27,.,17,TGTGCCAGCAGTATCCTGGGACTCCCGGCAGGAGGAAACACCATATATTTT,CASSILGLPAGGNTIYF
once,TRBJ2-1,TRBV19,.,15,TGTGCCACCAGACAGCACCAAGACGGCTACAATGAGCAGTTCTTC,CATRQHQDGYNEQFF
few,TRBJ1-1,TRBV7-9,.,13,TGTGCCAGCAGTCTAATCAGGGATGGTGAAGCTTTCTTT,CASSLIRDGEAFF
.,TRBJ2-2,TRBV18,.,12,TGTGCCAGCTCACCAGAGACCGGGGAGCTGTTTTTT,CASSPETGELFF
few,TRBJ1-5,TRBV18,.,12,TGTGCCAGCTCAGTGGGCAATCAGCCCCAGCATTTT,CASSVGNQPQHF
.,TRBJ1-6,TRBV5-1,.,16,TGCGCCAGCAGCTTGGAAGTGAGGGGCGCCGTTTGGCCCCTCCACTTT,CASSLEVRGAVWPLHF
.,TRBJ1-1,TRBV25-1,TRBD1,13,TGTGCCAGCACCGGACAGGGGGGCGGTGAAGCTTTCTTT,CASTGQGGGEAFF
once,TRBJ2-3,TRBV7-7,TRBD2,17,TGTGCTAGCAGCCCAGCCCCTAGCGGGAGCGGCACAGATACGCAGTATTTT,CASSPAPSGSGTDTQYF
.,TRBJ1-1,TRBV19,.,15,TGTGCCAGTAGTATACAGGCAACCTTGAACACTGAAGCTTTCTTT,CASSIQATLNTEAFF
.,TRBJ2-7,TRBV7-7,TRBD1,15,TGTGCTAGCAGCTTAGGGGGGACAGGGGGTCACGAGCAGTACTTC,CASSLGGTGGHEQYF
.,TRBJ1-5,TRBV6-5,TRBD1,14,TGTGCCAGCAGGCGGACAGGTAGCAATCAGCCCCAGCATTTT,CASRRTGSNQPQHF
.,TRBJ2-1,TRBV9,TRBD2,16,TGTGCCAGCAGCGTAGCTCCCGGGGGGGGCTACAATGAGCAGTTCTTC,CASSVAPGGGYNEQFF
.,TRBJ1-1,TRBV6-6,.,13,TGTGCCAGCAGCTTGCTGGGGGACACTGAAGCTTTCTTT,CASSLLGDTEAFF
.,TRBJ1-1,TRBV6-1,.,13,TGTGCCAGCAGTAGGGCCGAGAACACTGAAGCTTTCTTT,CASSRAENTEAFF
.,TRBJ2-1,TRBV11-2,TRBD2,18,TGTGCCAGCAGCTCCTGGACTAGCGGGAGAATCTGGGACAATGAGCAGTTCTTC,CASSSWTSGRIWDNEQFF
.,TRBJ2-2,TRBV5-8,TRBD2,18,TGTGCCAGCAGCTTGGACGCGACTAGCGGGAGAGGAACCGGGGAGCTGTTTTTT,CASSLDATSGRGTGELFF
.,TRBJ1-4,TRBV7-9,.,15,TGTGCCAGCAGCGGGGGAGCCTCTTGGGGTGAAAAACTGTTTTTT,CASSGGASWGEKLFF
once,TRBJ1-2,TRBV5-4,.,13,TGTGCCAGCAGCTGGGAAACTTCTGATCGCTACACCTTC,CASSWETSDRYTF
.,TRBJ1-6,TRBV6-5,TRBD1,15,TGTGCCAGCAGTTATTTTGACAGGGGTAATTCACCCCTCCACTTT,CASSYFDRGNSPLHF
.,TRBJ1-5,TRBV18,.,17,TGTGCCAGCTCACCAACTACAGGTCTCGGGGGCAATCAGCCCCAGCATTTT,CASSPTTGLGGNQPQHF
.,TRBJ2-5,TRBV2,.,12,TGTGCCAGCAGCGACGGGTTTGAGACCCAGTACTTC,CASSDGFETQYF
.,TRBJ2-7,TRBV5-1,TRBD1,15,TGCGCCAGCAGCTTGGTGGGACAGAGGAGCTACGAGCAGTACTTC,CASSLVGQRSYEQYF
.,TRBJ2-5,TRBV2,TRBD1,15,TGTGCCAGCAGTGAGGAGGGACAGGGTCAAGAGACCCAGTACTTC,CASSEEGQGQETQYF
.,TRBJ1-1,TRBV6-6,TRBD1,14,TGTGCCAGCAGGGGACAGGCGGGGAACACTGAAGCTTTCTTT,CASRGQAGNTEAFF
.,TRBJ1-1,TRBV19,.,13,TGTGCCAGTAGTATTGAGAAGGGTTTGGGCGCTTTCTTT,CASSIEKGLGAFF
once,TRBJ1-2,TRBV6-5,.,13,TGTGCCAGCAGTACCGGACAGTTCCTTGGCTACACCTTC,CASSTGQFLGYTF
.,TRBJ2-1,TRBV2,.,12,TGTGCCAGCAGACAGGGAGGAGATGAGCAGTTCTTC,CASRQGGDEQFF
.,TRBJ2-2,TRBV19,TRBD2,14,TGTGCCAGTCGCTTAGGGGAGGGGACCGGGGAGCTGTTTTTT,CASRLGEGTGELFF
.,TRBJ2-1,TRBV21-1,.,16,TGTGCCAGCTCCCCCCGCCTGTGTCTCCGGGGGTATGAGCAGTTCTTC,CASSPRLCLRGYEQFF